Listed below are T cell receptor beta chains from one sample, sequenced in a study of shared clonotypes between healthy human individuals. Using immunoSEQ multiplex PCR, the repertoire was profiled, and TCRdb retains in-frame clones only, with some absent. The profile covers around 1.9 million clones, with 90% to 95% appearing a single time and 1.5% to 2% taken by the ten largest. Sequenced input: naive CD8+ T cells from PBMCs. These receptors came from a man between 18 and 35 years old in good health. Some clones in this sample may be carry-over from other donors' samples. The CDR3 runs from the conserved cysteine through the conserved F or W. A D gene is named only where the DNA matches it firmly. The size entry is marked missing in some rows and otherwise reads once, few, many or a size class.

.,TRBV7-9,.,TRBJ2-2,TGTGCCAGCAGCTTCGGAATACAGGAGAAGACCGGGGAGCTGTTTTTT,CASSFGIQEKTGELFF
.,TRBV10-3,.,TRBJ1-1,TGTGCCATCAGTGAGTCTGGGGGGCGGGTAAACACTGAAGCTTTCTTT,CAISESGGRVNTEAFF
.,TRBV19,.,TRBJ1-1,TGTGCCAGTAGTATTGGCGGGGGGCCGAACACTGAAGCTTTCTTT,CASSIGGGPNTEAFF
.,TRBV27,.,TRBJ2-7,TGTGCCAGCAGTTTTAGGGGAACCTACGAGCAGTACTTC,CASSFRGTYEQYF
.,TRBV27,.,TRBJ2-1,TGTGCCAGCAGTTTATTTGGCAGATCCTACAATGAGCAGTTCTTC,CASSLFGRSYNEQFF
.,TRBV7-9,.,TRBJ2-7,TGTGCCAGCAGCCCAAGGGCCTCCTACGAGCAGTACTTC,CASSPRASYEQYF
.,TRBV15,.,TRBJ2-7,TGTGCCACCAGCAGAGTCCGGGGACGAGGCTACGAGCAGTACTTC,CATSRVRGRGYEQYF
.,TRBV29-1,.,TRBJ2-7,TGCAGCGTTGAAGCCCCTGGGGGGAGGCAGTACTTC,CSVEAPGGRQYF
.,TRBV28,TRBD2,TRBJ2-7,TGTGCCAGCAGTCCTCTGTTATATAGCGGGGCCTACGAGCAGTACTTC,CASSPLLYSGAYEQYF
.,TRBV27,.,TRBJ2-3,TGTGCCAGCAGTGGACTCCTTCACACAGATACGCAGTATTTT,CASSGLLHTDTQYF
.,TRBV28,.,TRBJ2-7,TGTGCCAGCAGTTCGGGACTGGAAACCTACGAGCAGTACTTC,CASSSGLETYEQYF
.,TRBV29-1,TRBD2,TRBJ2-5,TGCAGCGTTTTCCCGACTAGCTTAGAGACCCAGTACTTC,CSVFPTSLETQYF
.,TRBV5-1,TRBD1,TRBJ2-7,TGCGCCAGCAGCTTGGGGACAGGGAGTTCGCGCGAGCAGTACTTC,CASSLGTGSSREQYF
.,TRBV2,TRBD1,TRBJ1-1,TGTGCCAGCGTGGACAGGACGAACACTGAAGCTTTCTTT,CASVDRTNTEAFF
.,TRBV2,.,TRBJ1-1,TGTGCCAGCAGTGTTGGGACGAACACTGAAGCTTTCTTT,CASSVGTNTEAFF
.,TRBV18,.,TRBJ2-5,TGTGCCAGCGCTAGTAGTGAGGACAAAGCGGTGTACCAAGAGACCCAGTACTTC,CASASSEDKAVYQETQYF
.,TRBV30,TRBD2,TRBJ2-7,TGTGCCTGGAGTGTAAGGTCGAGCGGGAGCGACGAGCAGTACTTC,CAWSVRSSGSDEQYF
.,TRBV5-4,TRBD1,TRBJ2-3,TGTGCCAGCAGCTGGACAGGGGGCGGCACAGATACGCAGTATTTT,CASSWTGGGTDTQYF
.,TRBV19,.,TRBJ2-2,TGTGCCAGTAGCGAAGTGGGGGACACCGGGGAGCTGTTTTTT,CASSEVGDTGELFF
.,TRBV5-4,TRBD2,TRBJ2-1,TGTGCCAGCAGTTTAAGCGGGGAACCGTACAATGAGCAGTTCTTC,CASSLSGEPYNEQFF
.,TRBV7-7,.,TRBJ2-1,TGTGCCAGCAGGGATACAGGGACCGGTGAGCAGTTCTTC,CASRDTGTGEQFF
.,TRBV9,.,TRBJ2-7,TGTGCCAGCAGCATCCGGGACGTGAGCTCCTACGAGCAGTACTTC,CASSIRDVSSYEQYF
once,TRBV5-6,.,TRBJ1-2,TGTGCCAGCAGCTACGGGACACGAGTCACCCATGGCTACACCTTC,CASSYGTRVTHGYTF
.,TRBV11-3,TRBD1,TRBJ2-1,TGTGCCAGCAGCACCATGGACAGGGGGAATGAGCAGTTCTTC,CASSTMDRGNEQFF
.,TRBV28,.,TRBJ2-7,TGTGCCAGCAGTTTAAGGGGGGCTTTGTACGAGCAGTACTTC,CASSLRGALYEQYF
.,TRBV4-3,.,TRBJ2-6,TGCGCCAGCAGCCAGGGGATGGCCAACGTCCTGACTTTC,CASSQGMANVLTF
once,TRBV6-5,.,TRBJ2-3,TGTGCCAGCAGTTACACGTGGGAGAGCCCAGATACGCAGTATTTT,CASSYTWESPDTQYF
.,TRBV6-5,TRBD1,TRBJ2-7,TGTGCCAGCAGTAAACAGGGGTCCTACGAGCAGTACTTC,CASSKQGSYEQYF
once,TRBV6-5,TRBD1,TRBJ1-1,TGTGCCAGCAGTTCCGACAGGGGCGCTGAATGGTCTGAAGCTTTCTTT,CASSSDRGAEWSEAFF
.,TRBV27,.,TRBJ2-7,TGTGCCAGCAGTTTATCCGGACGGAAAGGATACGAGCAGTACTTC,CASSLSGRKGYEQYF
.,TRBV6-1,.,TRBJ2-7,TGTGCCAGCAGTGGATCCAGAATATCCTACGAGCAGTACTTC,CASSGSRISYEQYF
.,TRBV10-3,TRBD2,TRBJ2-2,TGTGCCATCAGTGAGCCCAGCGGGAGGCTGTTTTTT,CAISEPSGRLFF
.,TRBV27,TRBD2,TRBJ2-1,TGTGCCAGCAGTTTTGGGGCGGGAGAGAGGGAGGATGAGCAGTTCTTC,CASSFGAGEREDEQFF
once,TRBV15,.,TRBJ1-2,TGTGCCACCAGTGATGTCGGGGAAAGAAGAAGCTATGGCTACACCTTC,CATSDVGERRSYGYTF
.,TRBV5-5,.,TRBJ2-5,TGTGCCAGCAGCTACATGACCGACCAAGAGACCCAGTACTTC,CASSYMTDQETQYF
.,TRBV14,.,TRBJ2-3,TGTGCCAGCAGCATAAAATGGGGGGCTGAAGATACGCAGTATTTT,CASSIKWGAEDTQYF
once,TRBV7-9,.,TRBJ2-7,TGTGCCAGCAGCCATAGGGTCCACGAGCAGTACTTC,CASSHRVHEQYF
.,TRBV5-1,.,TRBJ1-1,TGCGCCAGCAGCTTGTCTAGGGGTATGGTAACGTGGACTGAAGCTTTCTTT,CASSLSRGMVTWTEAFF
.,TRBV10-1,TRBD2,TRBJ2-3,TGCGCCAGCAGTGAGCGGGAGGCCACTAGCACAGATACGCAGTATTTT,CASSEREATSTDTQYF
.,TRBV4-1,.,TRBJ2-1,TGCGCCAGCAGCCAAGATTTTGGGAGAGCACCTAGCAATGAGCAGTTCTTC,CASSQDFGRAPSNEQFF
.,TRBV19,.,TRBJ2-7,TGTGCCAGTAGTATCTACGGGCCTACCTACGAGCAGTACTTC,CASSIYGPTYEQYF
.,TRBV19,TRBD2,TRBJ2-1,TGTGCCAGTAGTATATTAGGTGTGGCTAGCGGGATGTTGGGTGAGCAGTTCTTC,CASSILGVASGMLGEQFF